The following is a T cell receptor beta chain sequence with its context. Its antigen is not known. Unique-molecular-identifier-tagged TCR beta cDNA libraries were used. TCRdb re-called the PCR reads through MiXCR, storing one row per CDR3 protein. The sample has roughly 730,000 distinct CDR3 sequences, roughly 27% seen once. This specimen comes from a study of post-analysis software for immune sequencing data. CDR1 is SGHRS, CDR2 YFSETQ, per germline. Trimming removed 0 bases at V and 3 bases at J, with 16 bases between. The CDR3 covers 17 residues. Whole-study findings and limits: The study found TRBV5-6, TRBV5-1 and TRBV20-1 among a few TRBV segments more frequent in patients than controls.

Sample: blood. The genes are TRBV5-1 and TRBJ2-1; possibly TRBD1 for D (6 bases). The source is a girl aged 10 to 17 with multiple sclerosis. CDR3: CASSLVSGGINYNEQFF. Written as DNA, the CDR3 is TGCGCCAGCAGCTTGGTTTCTGGGGGCATAAACTACAATGAGCAGTTCTTC.